This T cell receptor (beta chain) was sequenced in a study of CD8+CD57+ T cells in acquired aplastic anemia. Study context: On average, sorted CD4+ and CD8+ cells gave about 3.1 ug of DNA.

CDR3 length equals 14 residues. Germline V gene sequence: CDR1 SGHRS, CDR2 YFSETQ. V shed 0 bases and J shed 1 base, with 7 bases lying between them. The authors sequenced patients whose flow cytometry had shown CD8+CD57+ cell expansion. This clonotype was recorded a few times. Genomic DNA was employed as the template in profiling TCR beta VDJ and CDR3. TCRdb analysed the reads with MiXCR anew, one entry per CDR3 protein. This sample has some 200,000 distinct CDR3 sequences, with under 55% found just once. The TCR originated in a human donor with aplastic anemia. The sample taken for sequencing was sorted CD4+, CD8+, or CD8+CD57+ T cells (not recorded which) from PBMCs. J is TRBJ1-1 and V is TRBV5-1; a possible D gene is TRBD1 (5 bases). CDR3 nucleotide sequence: TGCGCCAGCAGCTTGGGGACAACGAACACTGAAGCTTTCTTT. Translated, it gives CASSLGTTNTEAFF. Full variable domain (rest looked up from reference TRBV5-1 and TRBJ1-1): KAGVTQTPRYLIKTRGQQVTLSCSPISGHRSVSWYQQTPGQGLQFLFEYFSETQRNKGNFPGRFSGRQFSNSRSEMNVSTLELGDSALYLCASSLGTTNTEAFFGQGTRLTVV.